A single sample gave rise to the 17 T cell receptor beta chains below, sequenced in a study of a mutant IDH1 vaccine in newly diagnosed glioma. Time point described: week 47, end of study. Every vaccine dose comprised 300 ug of mutant IDH1 20-mer peptide plus topical imiquimod. TCRdb's copy holds only in-frame clones and misses some; the assay was immunoSEQ multiplex PCR. The table has about 59,000 clones, roughly four fifths seen once. The antigens for these receptors are not known. This material consisted of PBMCs, taken from a glioma patient whose treatment included an IDH1 peptide vaccine. The origin of the receptors is a young man with glioma.

In this sample, this clone turned up once. The chain employs TRBV7-2 and TRBJ2-1; D may be TRBD1 (5 bases). Trimming cost V 5 bases and J 2 bases, with 7 bases left between them. This CDR3 comprises 13 residues. CDR1 is SGHTA and CDR2 is FQGNSA in the germline V gene. The CDR3 nucleotides are TGTGCCAGCAGCGCGGACACCTACAATGAGCAGTTCTTC. Protein product: CASSADTYNEQFF.

This clone was counted a single time. CDR3 in DNA: TGCAGTGCTACCAGGTCGGAAGGCTACACCTTC. It encodes CSATRSEGYTF. The chain combines TRBV20-1 with TRBJ1-2; D is ambiguous. Germline V gene sequence: CDR1 DFQATT, CDR2 SNEGSKA (reference sequence). The V end was cut by 4 bases, the J end by 8 bases, with 11 bases between. This CDR3 region has 11 residues.

V gene TRBV21-1 combines with J gene TRBJ1-5; the D call TRBD1 from the table was never checked on the DNA. TRBV21-1 is shown as a pseudogene. This CDR3 comprises 16 residues. This CDR3 is CASRPSVHWHHQPQHF. CDR3 bases: TGTGCCAGCAGGCCCAGTGTACATTGGCATCATCAGCCCCAGCATTTT.

The V and J genes are TRBV2 and TRBJ1-5; D call uncertain. Germline CDR1 is SNHLY and CDR2 is FYNNEI. The length of the CDR3 is 13 residues. V was cut by 8 bases and J by 3 bases, with 11 bases left in between. The CDR3 nucleotides are TGTGCCAGCCGTTTGGAGAACAATCAGCCCCAGCATTTT. Translating gives CASRLENNQPQHF.

The J gene is TRBJ2-5, the V gene TRBV13; TRBD1 agrees at 9 bases. Losses at the gene ends were 6 bases for V and 1 base for J; bases not matched to a gene: 3. From germline, CDR1 is PRHDT and CDR2 FYEKMQ (reference sequence). The CDR3 length is 14 residues. The CDR3 is CASRRGQGQETQYF. As DNA, the CDR3 is TGTGCCAGCAGACGGGGACAGGGCCAAGAGACCCAGTACTTC.

This clone was found a few times. This chain joins TRBV7-9 and TRBJ1-1, with D unresolved. V was cut by 8 bases and J by 7 bases, with 8 bases left in between. This CDR3 spans 10 amino acids. Per the germline V gene, CDR1 is SEHNR and CDR2 is FQNEAQ (reference sequence). The CDR3 bases are TGTGCCAGCGAACACTTTGAAGCTTTCTTT. Amino acids: CASEHFEAFF.

The chain has TRBV18 and TRBJ1-1, with D possibly TRBD1 on 5 matching bases. Germline V CDR1 and CDR2: KGHSH, LQKENI. V lost 6 bases and J lost 5, with 19 bases in between. This CDR3 region has 15 residues. In nucleotides, the CDR3 is TGTGCCAGCTCTTCTCATTCAGGGTCGGGAACTGAAGCTTTCTTT. Its protein is CASSSHSGSGTEAFF.

The genes are TRBV27 and TRBJ1-1; D remains ambiguous. Germline values: CDR1 MNHEY, CDR2 SMNVEV (reference sequence). V was shortened by 2 bases and J by 0 bases, with 4 bases between the two germline ends. This CDR3 spans 13 amino acids. CDR3: CASSLKVNTEAFF. The CDR3 coding sequence is TGTGCCAGCAGTTTAAAAGTGAACACTGAAGCTTTCTTT.

This chain connects TRBV5-1 to TRBJ2-5, with D possibly TRBD1 on 5 matching bases. CDR3 length equals 15 residues. V shed 2 bases and J shed 2 bases, with 13 bases lying between them. Germline CDR1 and CDR2: SGHRS and YFSETQ. Here the CDR3 DNA reads TGCGCCAGCAGCTTCGAAGGGGCTCGACAAGAGACCCAGTACTTC. The encoded protein is CASSFEGARQETQYF.

The genes are TRBV7-2 and TRBJ1-3, with 12 bases that match TRBD1. Per the germline V gene, CDR1 is SGHTA and CDR2 is FQGNSA. J gave up 3 bases and V 4 bases, and 10 bases lay outside the gene matches. The CDR3 is 18 residues long. CDR3 in amino acids: CASSSLGQGASRGNTIYF. For the CDR3, the DNA is TGTGCCAGCAGCTCTCTGGGACAGGGGGCGTCTCGTGGAAACACCATATATTTT.

The rearrangement joins TRBV7-6 to TRBJ1-2; D might be TRBD1 (5 bases). Germline V gene sequence: CDR1 SGHVS, CDR2 FNYEAQ. V shed 2 bases and J shed 0 bases, with 7 bases lying between them. There are 14 residues in the CDR3. The CDR3 region has the DNA TGTGCCAGCAGCTTATCGGGGGCTAACTATGGCTACACCTTC. It yields the protein CASSLSGANYGYTF.

The V call is TRBV6-1, the J call TRBJ1-3; weak D call: TRBD1 (6 bases). The V end was cut by 1 base, the J end by 2 bases, with 15 bases between. This CDR3 comprises 17 residues. The germline V gene has CDR1 MNHNS and CDR2 SASEGT. The CDR3 reads CASSEVAAGAPGNTIYF. The CDR3 nucleotides read TGTGCCAGCAGTGAAGTAGCGGCAGGGGCGCCTGGAAACACCATATATTTT.

The V call is TRBV28, the J call TRBJ2-5; 9 nucleotides line up with TRBD1. Looked up from germline, CDR1 is MDHEN and CDR2 is SYDVKM. The CDR3 has 13 residues. J lost 5 bases, V lost 6 bases, and 4 bases had no gene match. This CDR3 is CASRSTGGETQYF. CDR3 DNA sequence: TGTGCCAGCAGGTCGACAGGGGGTGAGACCCAGTACTTC.

The chain links TRBV19 to TRBJ1-1, with D hard to call. Germline V gives CDR1 LNHDA, CDR2 SQIVND (reference sequence). V dropped 3 bases and J dropped 5 bases, with 10 bases sitting between them. The CDR3 is 13 amino acids. The CDR3 bases are TGTGCCAGTAGTATTGCCGGTAGTACTGAAGCTTTCTTT. Its translation: CASSIAGSTEAFF.

This chain connects TRBV7-2 to TRBJ2-3, with 8 bases fitting TRBD1. The V and J ends lost 5 bases and 7 bases, in that order; junction bases with no gene match: 8. The CDR3 sequence is 14 residues long. CDR1 is SGHTA, CDR2 FQGNSA, per germline. The CDR3 DNA reads as TGTGCCAGCAGCACCCGACAGGGGAAGAATACGCAGTATTTT. Protein product: CASSTRQGKNTQYF.

The genes are TRBV16 and TRBJ1-5; no definite D call. Trimming took off 4 bases at V and 4 bases at J, with 23 bases between the two ends. Germline V gene data show CDR1 as KGHSY and CDR2 as FQNENV. CDR3 size: 18 residues. The chain's CDR3 is CASSPLSVGAFGNQPQHF. DNA of the CDR3: TGTGCCAGCAGCCCATTGTCGGTGGGCGCCTTCGGGAATCAGCCCCAGCATTTT.

J is TRBJ2-7 and V is TRBV18; possible D gene TRBD2, 5 bases. Germline V lookup: CDR1 KGHSH, CDR2 LQKENI. V dropped 2 bases and J dropped 3 bases, with 5 bases sitting between them. CDR3 length equals 12 residues. The DNA of the CDR3 is TGTGCCAGCTCACCAGAGGGCTACGAGCAGTACTTC. It is translated as CASSPEGYEQYF.